A selection of T cell receptor beta chains follows, all from one sample in a study of blood T cell repertoires in COVID-19. Profiled with immunoSEQ multiplex PCR; TCRdb holds only in-frame clones, not every one. The sample has under 250,000 clones; just under 90% are singletons. Sequencing was performed on peripheral blood. The receptor set was obtained from a man aged 30 to 45 with COVID-19, enrolled during active disease. Each CDR3 is given with its conserved first and last residue. The D gene is left open where the match is weak. Rows give clone size only sometimes, using once, few, many, or a class for an expanded clone.

abundance	v_gene	len	d_gene	j_gene	CDR3aa	CDR3nt
.	TRBV10-3	14	TRBD1	TRBJ2-5	CAISPDRVQETQYF	TGTGCCATCAGTCCGGACAGGGTCCAAGAGACCCAGTACTTC
.	TRBV7-2	18	TRBD1	TRBJ1-5	CASSLGDRVTYTDQPQHF	TGTGCCAGCAGCTTAGGGGACAGGGTTACGTACACTGATCAGCCCCAGCATTTT
.	TRBV7-8	15	.	TRBJ1-1	CASSPWGEPHTEAFF	TGTGCCAGCAGCCCCTGGGGCGAACCCCACACTGAAGCTTTCTTT
.	TRBV30	12	.	TRBJ1-2	CAWRIGGEGYTF	TGTGCCTGGAGAATAGGGGGAGAAGGCTACACCTTC
.	TRBV27	16	.	TRBJ1-5	CASSLFSRVENQPQHF	TGTGCCAGCAGTTTATTTTCCAGGGTGGAAAATCAGCCCCAGCATTTT
.	TRBV5-4	16	.	TRBJ1-1	CASSLGGGIMNTEAFF	TGTGCCAGCAGCTTGGGCGGGGGGATTATGAACACTGAAGCTTTCTTT
.	TRBV7-2	16	.	TRBJ2-7	CASSFTGSTGFYEQYF	TGTGCCAGCAGCTTTACGGGGTCGACGGGATTCTACGAGCAGTACTTC
.	TRBV7-3	13	.	TRBJ1-6	CASSPGVNSPLHF	TGTGCCAGCAGCCCGGGGGTGAATTCACCCCTCCACTTT
.	TRBV7-9	15	.	TRBJ1-4	CASSLGAGTPGKLFF	TGTGCCAGCAGCCTTGGGGCAGGGACTCCAGGAAAACTGTTTTTT
.	TRBV3-1/TRBV3-2	19	TRBD2	TRBJ2-2	CASSQVGSGRGSNTGELFF	TGTGCCAGCAGCCAAGTAGGTAGCGGGAGAGGGTCGAACACCGGGGAGCTGTTTTTT
.	TRBV7-9	17	.	TRBJ2-1	CASSYVRVQSSYNEQFF	TGTGCCAGCAGTTATGTCCGGGTTCAAAGCTCCTACAATGAGCAGTTCTTC
few	TRBV5-6	17	TRBD1	TRBJ1-1	CASSLTGQPLWNTEAFF	TGTGCCAGCAGCTTGACGGGACAGCCGCTATGGAACACTGAAGCTTTCTTT
.	TRBV13	16	TRBD1	TRBJ2-7	CASSSPPQGVSHEQYF	TGTGCCAGCAGCTCACCCCCACAGGGGGTTTCCCACGAGCAGTACTTC
once	TRBV3-1/TRBV3-2	16	.	TRBJ1-1	CASSHAGLSMNTEAFF	TGTGCCAGCAGCCATGCTGGACTGAGCATGAACACTGAAGCTTTCTTT
.	TRBV5-6	16	TRBD1	TRBJ1-2	CASSFRTGRVENGYTF	TGTGCCAGCAGCTTCCGGACAGGGAGAGTGGAAAATGGCTACACCTTC
.	TRBV7-2	14	TRBD1	TRBJ1-2	CASIQDRGGDGYTF	TGTGCCAGCATCCAAGACAGGGGTGGGGATGGCTACACCTTC
.	TRBV19	13	.	TRBJ2-7	CASSIRESYEQYF	TGTGCCAGTAGTATACGGGAATCCTACGAGCAGTACTTC
.	TRBV19	15	TRBD1	TRBJ1-2	CASRATGGIVYGYTF	TGTGCCAGTAGGGCGACAGGGGGAATAGTTTATGGCTACACCTTC
.	TRBV6-5	16	.	TRBJ1-2	CASSSSTGEVFWGYTF	.
.	TRBV9	14	.	TRBJ2-7	CASSVADTPYEQYF	TGTGCCAGCAGCGTAGCAGACACCCCCTACGAGCAGTACTTC
.	TRBV19	17	.	TRBJ1-5	CASSMGGAPYSNQPQHF	TGTGCCAGTAGTATGGGGGGAGCGCCCTATAGCAATCAGCCCCAGCATTTT
.	TRBV11-2	19	TRBD1	TRBJ1-6	CASSLDLTGTDGYNSPLHF	TGTGCCAGCAGCTTAGATCTCACCGGGACAGACGGCTATAATTCACCCCTCCACTTT
.	TRBV18	14	.	TRBJ2-7	CASSPWAGDYEQYF	TGTGCCAGCTCACCCTGGGCAGGGGATTACGAGCAGTACTTC
.	TRBV5-4	13	.	TRBJ2-7	CASSLVYSYEQYF	TGTGCCAGCAGCTTGGTATACTCCTACGAGCAGTACTTC
.	TRBV19	11	.	TRBJ2-4	CASSIEAAQYF	TGTGCCAGTAGTATTGAGGCAGCTCAGTACTTC
once	TRBV7-2	13	.	TRBJ1-5	CASSLVSNQPQHF	TGTGCCAGCAGCTTAGTAAGCAATCAGCCCCAGCATTTT
.	TRBV5-1	14	TRBD1	TRBJ2-7	CASSTAGQGYEQYF	TGCGCCAGCAGCACGGCGGGACAGGGCTACGAGCAGTACTTC
.	TRBV15	14	.	TRBJ2-1	CATSRVTAYNEQFF	TGTGCCACCAGCAGAGTGACAGCCTACAATGAGCAGTTCTTC
.	TRBV6-5	16	.	TRBJ1-2	CASCSPRQGCNYGYTF	TGTGCCAGCTGTTCACCACGTCAGGGATGTAACTATGGCTACACCTTC
few	TRBV19	16	TRBD1	TRBJ2-7	CASSISGGTGGYEQYF	TGTGCCAGTAGTATCTCGGGAGGGACAGGGGGCTACGAGCAGTACTTC
.	TRBV7-2	15	.	TRBJ2-7	CASSPPTRATYEQYF	TGTGCCAGCAGCCCGCCGACTAGAGCAACCTACGAGCAGTACTTC
.	TRBV4-3	15	.	TRBJ2-5	CASSQVGASGETQYF	TGCGCCAGCAGCCAAGTGGGGGCGTCAGGAGAGACCCAGTACTTC
once	TRBV21-1	18	.	TRBJ1-5	CASSKVGKGREGMWPQHF	TGTGCCAGCAGCAAAGTTGGAAAAGGCAGGGAGGGAATGTGGCCCCAGCATTTT
.	TRBV12-3/TRBV12-4	12	.	TRBJ1-1	CASSPGGTEAFF	TGTGCCAGCAGTCCGGGGGGCACTGAAGCTTTCTTT
.	TRBV19	14	.	TRBJ2-7	CASSMFELPYEQYF	TGTGCCAGTAGTATGTTTGAACTACCCTACGAGCAGTACTTC
.	TRBV5-1	15	TRBD1	TRBJ2-7	CASSFPDRGGYEQYF	TGCGCCAGCAGCTTTCCGGACAGGGGAGGCTACGAGCAGTACTTC
.	TRBV21-1	14	.	TRBJ1-4	CASSILVWYRKLFF	TGTGCCAGCAGCATCCTGGTCTGGTACAGGAAACTGTTTTTT
.	TRBV3-1/TRBV3-2	12	.	TRBJ1-4	CASRRLNEKLFF	TGTGCCAGCAGGCGATTGAATGAAAAACTGTTTTTT
.	TRBV4-2	16	.	TRBJ2-1	CASSRLQGSSYNEQFF	TGTGCCAGCAGCCGGTTGCAGGGGAGCTCCTACAATGAGCAGTTCTTC
.	TRBV11-2	14	.	TRBJ1-2	CASSDLLIAGGYTF	TGTGCCAGCAGCGACCTACTTATTGCGGGTGGCTACACCTTC
.	TRBV7-5	18	.	TRBJ1-5	CARSLVLGNRGMSQPQHF	TGTGCCAGAAGCTTAGTTCTAGGGAACAGGGGGATGTCTCAGCCCCAGCATTTT
.	TRBV18	13	.	TRBJ2-7	CASRADSHYEQYF	TGTGCCAGCCGAGCGGACTCCCACTACGAGCAGTACTTC
.	TRBV4-1	17	TRBD1	TRBJ2-7	CASSQDSFRDRTYEQYF	TGCGCCAGCAGCCAAGATTCCTTCCGGGACAGGACCTACGAGCAGTACTTC
.	TRBV6-2/TRBV6-3	17	.	TRBJ2-6	CASSYGGPGSGANVLTF	TGTGCCAGCAGTTACGGGGGCCCAGGGTCAGGGGCCAACGTCCTGACTTTC